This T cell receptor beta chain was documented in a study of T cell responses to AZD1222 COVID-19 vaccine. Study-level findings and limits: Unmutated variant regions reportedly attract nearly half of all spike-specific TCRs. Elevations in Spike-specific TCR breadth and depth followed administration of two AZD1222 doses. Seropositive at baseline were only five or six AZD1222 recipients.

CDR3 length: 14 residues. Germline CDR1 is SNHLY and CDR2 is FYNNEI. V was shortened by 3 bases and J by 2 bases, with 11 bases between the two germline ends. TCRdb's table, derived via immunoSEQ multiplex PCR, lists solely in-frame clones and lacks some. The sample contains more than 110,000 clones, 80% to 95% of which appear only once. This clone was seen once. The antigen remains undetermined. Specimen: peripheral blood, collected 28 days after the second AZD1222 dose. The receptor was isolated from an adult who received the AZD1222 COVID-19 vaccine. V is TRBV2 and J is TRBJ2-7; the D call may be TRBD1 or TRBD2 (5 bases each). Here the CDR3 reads CASSDGAYTYEQYF. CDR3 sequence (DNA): TGTGCCAGCAGTGACGGGGCCTACACCTACGAGCAGTACTTC.